These 17 T cell receptor beta chains originate from one sample sequenced in a study of blood T cell repertoires in COVID-19. This table comes from immunoSEQ multiplex PCR, and its TCRdb copy is limited to in-frame clones, with some not included. Among around 150,000 clones, around four fifths were seen once, and the ten largest hold 13%. Sequences were obtained from PBMCs or T cells enriched from blood (not recorded which). The source of these receptors is a woman aged 55-69 years who had recovered from COVID-19.

The chain recombines TRBV6-5 with TRBJ2-1; D gene ambiguous. Trimming cost V 6 bases and J 7 bases, with 16 bases left between them. Germline V CDR1 and CDR2: MNHEY, SVGAGI. The CDR3 covers 14 residues. This chain's CDR3 is CASSPAAARNEQFF. For the CDR3, the DNA is TGTGCCAGCAGCCCCGCGGCTGCGCGTAATGAGCAGTTCTTC.

The CDR3 DNA follows: TGTGCCAGCAGCCCCGAACAGGGGACGATCCAGCCCCAGCATTTT. Translation: CASSPEQGTIQPQHF. V and J are TRBV2 and TRBJ1-5; 7 bases are shared with TRBD1. The germline gives CDR1 SNHLY, CDR2 FYNNEI. The CDR3 length is 15 residues. With V trimmed by 6 bases and J by 7 bases, 12 bases remained unmatched.

The chain recombines TRBV6-6 with TRBJ1-5; TRBD1 is a possible D gene (6 bases). The CDR3 totals 14 residues. Germline V lookup: CDR1 MNHNY, CDR2 SVGAGI (reference sequence). V dropped 2 bases and J dropped 7 bases, with 12 bases sitting between them. CDR3 in DNA: TGTGCCAGCAGTTACGAGGGGGATCTGCAGCCCCAGCATTTT. Translating gives CASSYEGDLQPQHF.

V gene TRBV12-3 or TRBV12-4 combines with J gene TRBJ2-1; no definite D call. The ends were cut back, 3 bases at V and 10 bases at J, with 13 bases in the middle. This CDR3 is 13 amino acids long. CDR3 sequence (DNA): TGTGCCAGCAGTTTTTCCCTCGACTTCGAGCAGTTCTTC. Translating it yields CASSFSLDFEQFF.

The chain employs TRBV6-5 and TRBJ2-1, with TRBD1 matching over 9 bases. Losses at the gene ends were 5 bases for V and 8 bases for J; bases not matched to a gene: 7. CDR3 length equals 14 residues. Per germline, CDR1 MNHEY and CDR2 SVGAGI. CDR3 DNA: TGTGCCAGCAGTCAGACCGGGACAGGGCATGAGCAGTTCTTC. This encodes CASSQTGTGHEQFF.

This clone was detected a few times. V and J are TRBV7-2 and TRBJ1-6; TRBD1 matches 9 bases. The germline CDR1 and CDR2 sequences are SGHTA and FQGNSA. The V and J ends lost 5 bases and 9 bases, in that order; junction bases with no gene match: 8. The CDR3 is made up of 15 amino acids. The CDR3: CASSDGGTGPSPLHF. In DNA form, the CDR3 reads TGTGCCAGCAGCGACGGCGGGACAGGGCCTTCACCCCTCCACTTT.

The chain couples TRBV5-6 to TRBJ2-1; 12 nucleotides line up with TRBD1. Germline CDR1 SGHDT, CDR2 YYEEEE. This CDR3 is 16 amino acids long. After removal of 4 bases from V and 7 bases from J, the junction contained 9 bases not matched to a gene. CDR3 in amino acids: CASSTDRDRGPNEQFF. CDR3 DNA: TGTGCCAGCAGCACCGACCGGGACAGGGGGCCTAATGAGCAGTTCTTC. Looking up the rest from reference TRBV5-6 and TRBJ2-1 gives the full variable domain: DAGVTQSPTHLIKTRGQQVTLRCSPKSGHDTVSWYQQALGQGPQFIFQYYEEEERQRGNFPDRFSGHQFPNYSSELNVNALLLGDSALYLCASSTDRDRGPNEQFFGPGTRLTVL.

The V gene is TRBV6-1, the J gene TRBJ1-4; 7 bases are shared with TRBD1. J gave up 12 bases and V 1 base, and 5 bases lay outside the gene matches. The CDR3 is 13 residues long. From germline, CDR1 is MNHNS and CDR2 SASEGT. The CDR3 protein is CASSEEPGGQLFF. Here the CDR3 DNA reads TGTGCCAGCAGTGAAGAGCCAGGGGGGCAACTGTTTTTT.

The gene calls are TRBV6-5 and TRBJ1-2; no reliable D call. The CDR3 extends over 14 amino acids. Germline assignment: CDR1 MNHEY and CDR2 SVGAGI. Trimming removed 5 bases from V and 6 bases from J, with 16 bases in between. CDR3 in DNA: TGTGCCAGCAGTAGCGTAGGCGGTCTCAATGGCTACACCTTC. Translating it yields CASSSVGGLNGYTF.

The genes are TRBV30 and TRBJ2-5, with TRBD1 matching over 8 bases. The CDR3 runs 16 residues. In germline, CDR1 is GTSNPN, CDR2 SVGIG (reference sequence). Trimming removed 1 base from V and 5 bases from J; junction bases left unmatched: 12. CDR3 residues: CAWSASSGGLRETQYF. The CDR3 coding sequence is TGTGCCTGGAGTGCATCGTCAGGGGGCTTACGGGAGACCCAGTACTTC.

The chain is built from TRBV13 and TRBJ2-5; D perhaps matches TRBD1 (6 bases). There are 11 residues in the CDR3. Germline CDR1 is PRHDT and CDR2 is FYEKMQ (reference sequence). The V end was cut by 4 bases, the J end by 9 bases, with 9 bases between. The CDR3 is CASSYTGSQYF. The DNA for the CDR3 is TGTGCCAGCAGCTATACAGGGTCCCAGTACTTC. The full variable domain, completed using reference TRBV13 and TRBJ2-5, is AAGVIQSPRHLIKEKRETATLKCYPIPRHDTVYWYQQGPGQDPQFLISFYEKMQSDKGSIPDRFSAQQFSDYHSELNMSSLELGDSALYFCASSYTGSQYFGPGTRLLVL.

This clone was detected once. The chain has TRBV28 and TRBJ1-2, with 7 positions matching TRBD1. CDR1 and CDR2 from the germline V gene are MDHEN and SYDVKM. The CDR3 is 14 residues long. V was clipped by 8 bases and J by 5 bases; unmatched bases: 11. In DNA, the CDR3 is TGTGCCAGCTCATACGCCGGGACAGAGTATGGCTACACCTTC. It yields the protein CASSYAGTEYGYTF.

The chain combines TRBV19 with TRBJ1-3, with unresolved D. V dropped 10 bases and J dropped 0 bases, with 10 bases sitting between them. Per germline, CDR1 LNHDA and CDR2 SQIVND (reference sequence). This CDR3 is 13 amino acids long. CDR3 in DNA: TGTGCCACTTCCCTTTACTCTGGAAACACCATATATTTT. Translated, it gives CATSLYSGNTIYF.

This clone showed up just once. V is TRBV24-1 and J is TRBJ2-2; D may be TRBD1 (5 bases). CDR3 length: 19 residues. V was cut by 7 bases and J by 2 bases, with 25 bases left in between. Germline V gene lookup returns CDR1 KGHDR and CDR2 SFDVKD. The CDR3 bases are TGTGCCACCAGCCCCCCAGGCGACAGAGAACCCCGAAACACCGGGGAGCTGTTTTTT. Its translation is CATSPPGDREPRNTGELFF.

The rearrangement links TRBV19 to TRBJ1-5; D gene uncertain. V shed 4 bases and J shed 0 bases, with 13 bases lying between them. The germline gives CDR1 LNHDA, CDR2 SQIVND (reference sequence). This CDR3 is built from 16 residues. This CDR3 reads CASSTSGTLSNQPQHF. The CDR3 region has the DNA TGTGCCAGTAGTACGTCAGGAACCCTTAGCAATCAGCCCCAGCATTTT.

CDR3 in DNA: TGTGCCAGCAGCCAAGTCGGGCAGGGCCGCACCGGGGAGCTGTTTTTT. It yields the protein CASSQVGQGRTGELFF. The rearrangement uses TRBV3-1 (or the pseudogene TRBV3-2) and TRBJ2-2; D may be TRBD1 (5 bases). Germline CDR1 reads LGHDT; CDR2 reads YNNKEL (reference sequence). This CDR3 spans 16 amino acids. Trimming removed 1 base from V and 4 bases from J, with 13 bases in between.

The chain uses TRBV4-2 and TRBJ1-6, with TRBD1 identical over 9 bases. CDR3 size: 16 residues. Trimming took 2 bases from V and 9 from J; bases not matched to a gene: 8. Per germline, CDR1 LGHNA and CDR2 YNFKEQ. The CDR3 DNA reads as TGTGCCAGCAGCCAATTAACAGGGGGCTCCGGTTCACCCCTCCACTTT. Its translation: CASSQLTGGSGSPLHF.